A single sample is the source of the 10 T cell receptor beta chains below, sequenced in a study of cytomegalovirus exposure and HLA in healthy donors. A multiplex PCR was run with 60 Vbeta primers and 13 Jbeta primers. Sequencing used immunoSEQ multiplex PCR; TCRdb keeps in-frame clones, though not all of them. In the table there are 150,000 to 200,000 clones, about 76% of which are singletons. The specimen was PBMCs. The receptors originated from a woman in her forties in good health and CMV-seropositive.

V is TRBV5-1 and J is TRBJ2-1; 15 bases align to TRBD2. CDR1 and CDR2 from the germline V gene are SGHRS and YFSETQ. CDR3 length equals 17 residues. J was trimmed by 5 bases and V by 0 bases; bases with no gene match: 3. The CDR3 loop is CASSLGGLAGGHNEQFF. The CDR3 nucleotides read TGCGCCAGCAGCTTGGGAGGACTAGCGGGAGGGCACAATGAGCAGTTCTTC.

The rearrangement uses TRBV19 and TRBJ1-1, with D unclear. Trimming took 2 bases from V and 2 from J, leaving 9 bases between them. Germline CDR1 reads LNHDA; CDR2 reads SQIVND (reference sequence). CDR3 length equals 14 residues. For the CDR3, the DNA is TGTGCCAGTAGTATAAACAGCCCAAACACTGAAGCTTTCTTT. Translating gives CASSINSPNTEAFF. The variable domain in full, completed from reference TRBV19 and TRBJ1-1, reads DGGITQSPKYLFRKEGQNVTLSCEQNLNHDAMYWYRQDPGQGLRLIYYSQIVNDFQKGDIAEGYSVSREKKESFPLTVTSAQKNPTAFYLCASSINSPNTEAFFGQGTRLTVV.

V usage is TRBV19 and J usage is TRBJ2-7; 10 bases agree with TRBD2. The germline V gene has CDR1 LNHDA and CDR2 SQIVND (reference sequence). The CDR3 consists of 17 residues. J lost 2 bases, V lost 0 bases, and 7 bases had no gene match. The CDR3 coding sequence is TGTGCCAGTAGTATAGATACCGCTAGCGGGAGTACCTACGAGCAGTACTTC. Its translation: CASSIDTASGSTYEQYF. Combining the CDR3 with reference TRBV19 and TRBJ2-7 gives the whole variable domain DGGITQSPKYLFRKEGQNVTLSCEQNLNHDAMYWYRQDPGQGLRLIYYSQIVNDFQKGDIAEGYSVSREKKESFPLTVTSAQKNPTAFYLCASSIDTASGSTYEQYFGPGTRLTVT.

V and J are TRBV29-1 and TRBJ2-1, with D perhaps TRBD2 (6 bases). Germline values: CDR1 SQVTM, CDR2 ANQGSEA. The CDR3 contains 15 residues. Trimming pared 2 bases from V and 1 base from J, leaving 12 bases between. The CDR3 is CSVELGRRSYNEQFF. The CDR3 nucleotides read TGCAGCGTTGAATTGGGGAGGAGATCCTACAATGAGCAGTTCTTC.

The rearrangement joins TRBV28 to TRBJ1-5; 7 bases agree with TRBD1. This CDR3 comprises 15 residues. The trim removed 6 bases at V and 2 bases at J, leaving 7 bases unmatched. CDR1 is MDHEN, CDR2 SYDVKM, per germline. The CDR3 loop is CASRSTGTGNQPQHF. DNA of the CDR3: TGTGCCAGCAGATCGACAGGGACCGGCAATCAGCCCCAGCATTTT.

The genes are TRBV5-4 and TRBJ2-7; 8 bases match TRBD2. After removal of 4 bases from V and 1 base from J, the junction contained 4 bases not matched to a gene. The germline CDR1 and CDR2 sequences are SGHNT and YYREEE (reference sequence). The CDR3 is 14 amino acids. The CDR3: CASSAASGSYEQYF. For the CDR3, the DNA is TGTGCCAGCAGCGCTGCTAGCGGGTCCTACGAGCAGTACTTC. Drawing the rest from reference TRBV5-4 and TRBJ2-7, the complete variable domain is ETGVTQSPTHLIKTRGQQVTLRCSSQSGHNTVSWYQQALGQGPQFIFQYYREEENGRGNFPPRFSGLQFPNYSSELNVNALELDDSALYLCASSAASGSYEQYFGPGTRLTVT.

The chain employs TRBV7-2 and TRBJ2-1; 7 nucleotides line up with TRBD2. The trim removed 1 base at V and 14 bases at J, leaving 8 bases unmatched. The germline V gene has CDR1 SGHTA and CDR2 FQGNSA. The CDR3 consists of 13 residues. The CDR3 DNA sequence: TGTGCCAGCAGCTTAGAAGCGGGGCATCCTGAGTTCTTC. Residues: CASSLEAGHPEFF.

This clone has only one observation. The CDR3 protein is CASSEASGDQETQYF. The DNA of the CDR3 is TGCGCCAGTTCCGAGGCTAGCGGGGACCAAGAGACCCAGTACTTC. The chain has TRBV10-1 and TRBJ2-5; 9 nucleotides line up with TRBD2. The V gene's germline CDR1 is WNHNN and CDR2 SYGVQD (reference sequence). This CDR3 is 15 amino acids long. V lost 9 bases to trimming and J lost 0 bases; unmatched junction nucleotides: 8.

V and J are TRBV29-1 and TRBJ2-2; D may be TRBD1 (6 bases). CDR1 is SQVTM, CDR2 ANQGSEA, per germline. This CDR3 region has 13 residues. V was clipped by 5 bases and J by 6 bases, with 13 bases between them. CDR3 in amino acids: CSVRGWFAGELFF. CDR3 DNA: TGCAGCGTTAGGGGGTGGTTCGCCGGGGAGCTGTTTTTT.

This chain joins TRBV11-3 and TRBJ1-2; the D is unclear. This CDR3 is 13 amino acids long. Trimming took 0 bases from V and 4 from J, leaving 6 bases between them. Germline loops: CDR1 SGHNT, CDR2 YENEEA. CDR3 DNA sequence: TGTGCCAGCAGCTTAGAACAGCTCTATGGCTACACCTTC. Its translation is CASSLEQLYGYTF. Drawing the rest from reference TRBV11-3 and TRBJ1-2, the complete variable domain is EAGVVQSPRYKIIEKKQPVAFWCNPISGHNTLYWYLQNLGQGPELLIRYENEEAVDDSQLPKDRFSAERLKGVDSTLKIQPAELGDSAVYLCASSLEQLYGYTFGSGTRLTVV.